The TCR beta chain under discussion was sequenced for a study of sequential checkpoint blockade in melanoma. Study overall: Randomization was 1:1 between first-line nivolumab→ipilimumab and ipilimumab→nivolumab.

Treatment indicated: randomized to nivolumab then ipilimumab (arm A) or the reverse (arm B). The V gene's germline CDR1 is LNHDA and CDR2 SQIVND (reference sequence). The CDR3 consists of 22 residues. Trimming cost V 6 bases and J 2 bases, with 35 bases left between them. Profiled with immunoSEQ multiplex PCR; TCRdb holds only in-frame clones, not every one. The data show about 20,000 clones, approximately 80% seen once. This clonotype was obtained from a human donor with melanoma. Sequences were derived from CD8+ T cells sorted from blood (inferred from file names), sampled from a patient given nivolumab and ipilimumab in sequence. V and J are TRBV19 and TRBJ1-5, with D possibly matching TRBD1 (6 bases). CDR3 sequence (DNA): TGTGCCAGTAGCCTCGTAGTCCCCCCTCGGGACAAAGGAATGGGTGGCAATCAGCCCCAGCATTTT. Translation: CASSLVVPPRDKGMGGNQPQHF.